The 29 T cell receptor beta chains listed next were all sequenced from one sample in a study of response to subunit inactivated influenza vaccine. One entry per CDR3 protein results from TCRdb running MiXCR on the RT-PCR reads. The sample lists fewer than 800,000 distinct CDR3 sequences, approximately 14% occurring once. Sequences were derived from PBMCs from blood, sampled roughly 12 days after vaccination. The source of these receptors is a man aged 45-65 years who received an inactivated influenza vaccine.

A few counts support this clonotype. V is TRBV7-2 and J is TRBJ2-5, with D perhaps TRBD2 (5 bases). Trimming took off 5 bases at V and 7 bases at J, with 11 bases between the two ends. CDR3 length: 12 residues. CDR1 and CDR2 (germline): SGHTA, FQGNSA. DNA of the CDR3: TGTGCCAGCAGCCGGGATCCTGGGACCCAGTACTTC. Protein product: CASSRDPGTQYF.

Only a few counts were recorded for this clonotype. This sequence joins TRBV18 and TRBJ2-2; TRBD2 aligns across 7 bases. Per the germline V gene, CDR1 is KGHSH and CDR2 is LQKENI. This CDR3 comprises 14 residues. The V segment lost 6 bases and the J segment 0 bases; nucleotides outside the gene matches: 1. CDR3 residues: CASSGGTNTGELFF. DNA of the CDR3: TGTGCCAGCTCGGGAGGGACGAACACCGGGGAGCTGTTTTTT. Combining the CDR3 with reference TRBV18 and TRBJ2-2 gives the whole variable domain NAGVMQNPRHLVRRRGQEARLRCSPMKGHSHVYWYRQLPEEGLKFMVYLQKENIIDESGMPKERFSAEFPKEGPSILRIQQVVRGDSAAYFCASSGGTNTGELFFGEGSRLTVL.

This chain joins TRBV5-1 and TRBJ2-7; 8 nucleotides match TRBD2. The V gene end was trimmed by 3 bases and the J gene end by 0 bases; junction bases not matched to a gene: 11. Per germline, CDR1 SGHRS and CDR2 YFSETQ. This CDR3 has 17 residues. The CDR3 protein is CASSWTAGGPSSYEQYF. In DNA form, the CDR3 reads TGCGCCAGCAGCTGGACCGCGGGGGGCCCGAGCTCCTACGAGCAGTACTTC.

The table lists this clonotype with a few counts. The chain carries TRBV12-3 or TRBV12-4 and TRBJ2-7; D ambiguous. The length of the CDR3 is 15 residues. V was trimmed by 3 bases and J by 4 bases, leaving 16 bases between them. In DNA form, the CDR3 reads TGTGCCAGCAGTTTCTACACCTCCGTGGGATACGAGCAGTACTTC. Translation gives CASSFYTSVGYEQYF.

This chain connects TRBV20-1 to TRBJ2-3; TRBD2 is a possible D gene (6 bases). The CDR3 sequence is 12 residues long. The V end lost 8 bases, the J end lost 2 bases, and 11 bases lay between the germline ends. Germline CDR1 reads DFQATT; CDR2 reads SNEGSKA (reference sequence). CDR3: CSQTRDTDTQYF. The CDR3 DNA reads TGCAGTCAGACTAGAGACACAGATACGCAGTATTTT.

The chain is built from TRBV6-2 or TRBV6-3 and TRBJ2-3; possibly TRBD1 for D (5 bases). The CDR3 has 15 residues. Germline V gene lookup returns CDR1 MNHEY and CDR2 SVGEGT. The V and J ends lost 5 bases and 2 bases respectively, with 14 bases between them. The CDR3 protein is CASSHGDRFTDTQYF. The CDR3 coding sequence is TGTGCCAGCAGTCACGGAGACAGATTCACAGATACGCAGTATTTT.

The chain links TRBV4-2 to TRBJ2-7; D is uncertain. V lost 0 bases to trimming and J lost 5 bases, with 17 bases between them. The CDR3 covers 16 residues. The germline V gene has CDR1 LGHNA and CDR2 YNFKEQ. The CDR3 region is CASSQEERRVRHEQYF. The DNA of the CDR3 is TGTGCCAGCAGCCAAGAAGAGCGACGGGTCCGGCACGAGCAGTACTTC.

The chain links TRBV7-9 to TRBJ2-7, with 10 positions matching TRBD2. Germline V CDR1 and CDR2: SEHNR, FQNEAQ (reference sequence). The CDR3 extends over 13 amino acids. V lost 1 base, J lost 6 bases, and 0 bases stayed unmatched. The CDR3 spells CASSLGTSGEQYF. The CDR3 DNA reads as TGTGCCAGCAGCTTAGGGACTAGCGGCGAGCAGTACTTC.

The chain carries TRBV7-9 and TRBJ2-7; D remains ambiguous. The V and J ends lost 4 bases and 3 bases respectively, with 13 bases between them. CDR1 and CDR2 (germline): SEHNR, FQNEAQ (reference sequence). This CDR3 contains 14 residues. The CDR3, as DNA: TGTGCCAGCAGCTGGAGTTCTCCGGGCTACGAGCAGTACTTC. It yields the protein CASSWSSPGYEQYF.

This clonotype was observed many times. The J gene is TRBJ2-7, the V gene TRBV12-3 or TRBV12-4, with 7 bases matching TRBD1. CDR3 length: 13 amino acids. V shed 5 bases, J shed 2 bases, and the junction held 3 bases outside the gene matches. The CDR3 loop is CASSEGQTYEQYF. CDR3 nucleotides: TGTGCCAGCAGTGAGGGACAGACCTACGAGCAGTACTTC.

The table lists this clonotype with a count of one. This chain links TRBV7-6 with TRBJ2-1; 8 nucleotides line up with TRBD2. CDR1 SGHVS and CDR2 FNYEAQ come from the germline V gene. Trimming removed 5 bases from V and 1 base from J; junction bases left unmatched: 7. The CDR3 covers 16 residues. The CDR3: CASSRTGGTSYNEQFF. The CDR3, as DNA: TGTGCCAGCAGCCGAACGGGAGGGACTTCCTACAATGAGCAGTTCTTC.

The chain couples TRBV20-1 to TRBJ2-7, with 7 bases lining up with TRBD1. The junction had 2 bases not matched to a gene; V was cut back by 1 base and J by 5 bases. Germline V gives CDR1 DFQATT, CDR2 SNEGSKA (reference sequence). This CDR3 is built from 12 residues. Here the CDR3 reads CSARGDSNEQYF. In DNA, the CDR3 is TGCAGTGCTAGAGGGGACAGTAACGAGCAGTACTTC.

This clonotype has more than one count but fewer than ten. The J gene is TRBJ2-1, the V gene TRBV29-1; D might be TRBD1 or TRBD2, each matching 5 bases. The CDR3 runs 17 residues. Germline V gene lookup returns CDR1 SQVTM and CDR2 ANQGSEA. V gave up 5 bases and J gave up 6 bases, with 26 bases separating them. The CDR3: CSVLTPDGTKGTNEQFF. The CDR3 nucleotides read TGCAGCGTTCTAACACCGGACGGGACCAAAGGGACCAATGAGCAGTTCTTC.

J is TRBJ2-7 and V is TRBV12-3 or TRBV12-4, with D hard to call. The CDR3 runs 11 residues. Trimming pared 8 bases from V and 4 bases from J, leaving 9 bases between. CDR3 DNA: TGTGCCAGCGGACGAATATACGAGCAGTACTTC. This codes for CASGRIYEQYF.

This clonotype was seen only a few times. The rearrangement uses TRBV10-3 and TRBJ2-1; 10 bases are a match to TRBD2. Germline loops: CDR1 ENHRY, CDR2 SYGVKD. The CDR3 is made up of 16 amino acids. After removal of 3 bases from V and 7 bases from J, the junction contained 9 bases not matched to a gene. CDR3 nucleotide sequence: TGTGCCATCAGTGAATCTAGCGGGAGCGGAGGGAATGAGCAGTTCTTC. The encoded protein is CAISESSGSGGNEQFF.

This chain uses TRBV4-1 with TRBJ1-3, with D possibly TRBD1 on 5 matching bases. V was trimmed by 0 bases and J by 4 bases, leaving 13 bases between them. Germline CDR1 is MGHRA and CDR2 is YSYEKL. The CDR3 sequence is 16 residues long. The CDR3 protein is CASSQDGSGRGNTIYF. CDR3 sequence (DNA): TGCGCCAGCAGCCAAGATGGGTCAGGGAGAGGAAACACCATATATTTT.

The genes are TRBV9 and TRBJ2-7; TRBD1 matches 9 bases. The germline V gene has CDR1 SGDLS and CDR2 YYNGEE. The CDR3 contains 15 residues. V gave up 3 bases and J gave up 4 bases; unmatched junction bases: 8. The CDR3 loop reads CASSAQEQGAYEQYF. CDR3 coding DNA: TGTGCCAGCAGCGCACAAGAACAGGGGGCTTACGAGCAGTACTTC.

This sequence joins TRBV24-1 and TRBJ1-6; D gene ambiguous. Germline CDR1 KGHDR, CDR2 SFDVKD. The CDR3 runs to 13 residues. V dropped 5 bases and J dropped 7 bases, with 8 bases sitting between them. The CDR3 coding sequence is TGTGCCACCAGTGTAAGTGCAAATTCACCCCTCCACTTT. Translation: CATSVSANSPLHF.

The chain couples TRBV9 to TRBJ2-1; tentative D call: TRBD1 (6 bases). The germline CDR1 and CDR2 sequences are SGDLS and YYNGEE. V gave up 6 bases and J gave up 5 bases, with 18 bases separating them. This CDR3 contains 15 residues. The DNA of the CDR3 is TGTGCCAGCACCATTGGACAGTTCTTAAACAATGAGCAGTTCTTC. Residues: CASTIGQFLNNEQFF.

The sample holds many counts of this clonotype. The chain couples TRBV9 to TRBJ2-7; D perhaps matches TRBD2 (7 bases). CDR1 SGDLS and CDR2 YYNGEE come from the germline V gene. CDR3 size: 12 residues. V was shortened by 1 base and J by 6 bases, with 8 bases between the two germline ends. The CDR3 region has the DNA TGTGCCAGCAGCGTAAGGGGGGGCGAGCAGTACTTC. Its protein product is CASSVRGGEQYF.

This clonotype occurred many times. The CDR3 sequence: CATSRDTGFEQYF. The DNA for the CDR3 is TGTGCCACCAGCAGAGATACAGGGTTTGAGCAGTACTTC. The chain links TRBV15 to TRBJ2-7, with a weak D call TRBD1 (6 bases). The CDR3 is 13 amino acids. CDR1 and CDR2 from the germline V gene are LNHNV and YYDKDF (reference sequence). V gave up 0 bases and J gave up 7 bases, with 10 bases separating them.

The gene calls are TRBV12-3 or TRBV12-4 and TRBJ2-2; 7 positions agree with TRBD2. The CDR3 is 15 amino acids. Trimming cost V 6 bases and J 7 bases; bases outside gene matches: 11. CDR3 sequence: CASRRVAGGYGELFF. The CDR3 DNA reads TGTGCCAGCAGAAGAGTAGCGGGCGGGTACGGGGAGCTGTTTTTT.

J is TRBJ1-1 and V is TRBV7-2; 12 bases align to TRBD1. The germline CDR1 and CDR2 sequences are SGHTA and FQGNSA. Losses at the gene ends were 4 bases for V and 10 bases for J; bases not matched to a gene: 7. The CDR3 covers 14 residues. The CDR3 protein is CASSSGQGASLAFF. DNA of the CDR3: TGTGCCAGCAGCTCGGGACAGGGGGCGAGTTTAGCTTTCTTT. Variable domain in full (rest from reference TRBV7-2 and TRBJ1-1): GAGVSQSPSNKVTEKGKDVELRCDPISGHTALYWYRQSLGQGLEFLIYFQGNSAPDKSGLPSDRFSAERTGGSVSTLTIQRTQQEDSAVYLCASSSGQGASLAFFGQGTRLTVV.

The V gene is TRBV24-1, the J gene TRBJ2-3; TRBD1 agrees at 8 bases. Losses at the gene ends were 1 base for V and 0 bases for J; bases not matched to a gene: 8. This CDR3 has 18 amino acids. Germline V lookup: CDR1 KGHDR, CDR2 SFDVKD. The CDR3 loop reads CATSDLPITGGSTDTQYF. For the CDR3, the DNA is TGTGCCACCAGTGATTTACCTATAACAGGGGGTAGCACAGATACGCAGTATTTT.

The chain employs TRBV5-1 and TRBJ2-5, with D possibly being TRBD1 (6 bases). The V end lost 3 bases, the J end lost 3 bases, and 12 bases lay between the germline ends. The CDR3 is 14 residues long. CDR1 is SGHRS, CDR2 YFSETQ, per germline. The CDR3, as DNA: TGCGCCAGCAGCTGGGGACATGGGGAAGAGACCCAGTACTTC. It encodes CASSWGHGEETQYF. Complete variable domain (other parts from reference TRBV5-1 and TRBJ2-5): KAGVTQTPRYLIKTRGQQVTLSCSPISGHRSVSWYQQTPGQGLQFLFEYFSETQRNKGNFPGRFSGRQFSNSRSEMNVSTLELGDSALYLCASSWGHGEETQYFGPGTRLLVL.

This clonotype was picked up a small number of times. This chain links TRBV20-1 with TRBJ2-1, with 7 bases aligning to TRBD1. This CDR3 region has 14 residues. Germline V lookup: CDR1 DFQATT, CDR2 SNEGSKA (reference sequence). V dropped 0 bases and J dropped 4; count of bases not matched to a gene: 3. The CDR3 DNA follows: TGCAGTGCTAGAGAAGGGACAGTTTACAATGAGCAGTTCTTC. Protein product: CSAREGTVYNEQFF.

V is TRBV18 and J is TRBJ2-1, with D possibly matching TRBD2 (6 bases). CDR1 and CDR2 from the germline V gene are KGHSH and LQKENI. The CDR3 runs 15 residues. V lost 6 bases, J lost 5 bases, and 17 bases lay in between. The CDR3 reads CASSQPGENNNEQFF. The CDR3 DNA sequence: TGTGCCAGCTCGCAACCGGGAGAAAACAACAATGAGCAGTTCTTC.

This clonotype was detected only a few times. The V and J genes are TRBV5-1 and TRBJ2-1; D ambiguous. Trimming took 4 bases from V and 0 from J, leaving 14 bases between them. The CDR3 sequence is 16 residues long. Germline CDR1 reads SGHRS; CDR2 reads YFSETQ. The CDR3 DNA reads as TGCGCCAGCAGCGCCGAGGACGGCAGCTCCTACAATGAGCAGTTCTTC. Protein: CASSAEDGSSYNEQFF.

The gene calls are TRBV6-2 or TRBV6-3 and TRBJ1-5; a possible D gene is TRBD1 (6 bases). Germline V gene sequence: CDR1 MNHEY, CDR2 SVGEGT. Trimming removed 5 bases at V and 7 bases at J, with 18 bases between. This CDR3 comprises 15 residues. The CDR3 loop reads CASSPQGLRLQPQHF. The DNA for the CDR3 is TGTGCCAGCAGTCCACAGGGCCTCCGGCTCCAGCCCCAGCATTTT.